This T cell receptor beta chain was captured in a study of T cell responses to AZD1222 COVID-19 vaccine. Repertoires were generated with immunoSEQ multiplex PCR, while TCRdb's copy carries only in-frame clones and drops some. Of 200,000 to 250,000 clones in the sample, roughly 94% were seen once. Looked up from germline, CDR1 is LGHDT and CDR2 is YNNKEL (reference sequence). The ends lost 4 bases at V and 4 bases at J; junction bases unmatched: 6. The CDR3 covers 15 residues. The chain is built from TRBV3-1 (or the pseudogene TRBV3-2) and TRBJ2-5, with TRBD1 matching 10 bases. The source of this sequence is an adult who received the MenACWY meningococcal vaccine as a control. Sequencing was performed on peripheral blood, taken 28 days after the second dose of the MenACWY control vaccine. The CDR3 region is CASSRTGGWGETQYF. The CDR3 DNA reads as TGTGCCAGCAGCCGGACAGGGGGGTGGGGAGAGACCCAGTACTTC.